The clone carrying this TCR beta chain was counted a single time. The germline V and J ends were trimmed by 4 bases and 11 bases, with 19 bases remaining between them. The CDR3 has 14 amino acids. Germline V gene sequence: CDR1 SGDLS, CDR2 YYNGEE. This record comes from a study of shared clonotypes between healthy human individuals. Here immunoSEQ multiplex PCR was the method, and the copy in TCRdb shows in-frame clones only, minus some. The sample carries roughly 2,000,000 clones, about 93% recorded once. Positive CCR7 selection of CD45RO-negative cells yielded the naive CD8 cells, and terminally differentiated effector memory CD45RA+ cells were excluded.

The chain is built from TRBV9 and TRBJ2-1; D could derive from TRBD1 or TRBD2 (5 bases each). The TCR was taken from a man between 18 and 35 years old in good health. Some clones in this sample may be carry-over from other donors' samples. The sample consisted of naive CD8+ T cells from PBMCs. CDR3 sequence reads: CASSLRGTSEQQFF. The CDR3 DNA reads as TGTGCCAGCAGCCTAAGAGGGACGTCCGAGCAGCAGTTCTTC.